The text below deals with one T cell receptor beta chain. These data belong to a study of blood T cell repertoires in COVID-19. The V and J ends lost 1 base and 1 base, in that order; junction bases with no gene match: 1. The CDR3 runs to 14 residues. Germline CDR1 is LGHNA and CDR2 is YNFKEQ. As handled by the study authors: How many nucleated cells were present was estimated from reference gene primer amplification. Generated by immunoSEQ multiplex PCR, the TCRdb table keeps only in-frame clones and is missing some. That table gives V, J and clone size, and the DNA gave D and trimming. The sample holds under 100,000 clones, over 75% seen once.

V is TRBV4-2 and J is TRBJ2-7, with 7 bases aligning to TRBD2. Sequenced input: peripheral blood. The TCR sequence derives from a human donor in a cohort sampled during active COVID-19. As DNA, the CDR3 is TGTGCCAGCAGCCAAGGAGCGGGGTCCTACGAGCAGTACTTC. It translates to CASSQGAGSYEQYF.